Each of the 10 T cell receptor beta chains below was sequenced from the same sample in a study of T cell responses to AZD1222 COVID-19 vaccine. Profiling relied on immunoSEQ multiplex PCR, and the TCRdb table lists in-frame clones only, not all of them. Of 80,000 to 95,000 clones listed, around 80% are singletons. Sequenced material: peripheral blood, taken on day 0 of AZD1222 vaccination. These TCRs come from an adult in good health.

The genes are TRBV5-1 and TRBJ2-5; 11 bases agree with TRBD2. The germline gives CDR1 SGHRS, CDR2 YFSETQ. Trimming cost V 0 bases and J 4 bases; bases outside gene matches: 2. There are 15 residues in the CDR3. The CDR3 DNA sequence: TGCGCCAGCAGCTTGGCGCTAGCGGGAGGAGAGACCCAGTACTTC. Translating it yields CASSLALAGGETQYF.

CDR3 loop: CASSRTGGTSTDTQYF. CDR3 DNA: TGTGCCAGCAGCCGGACAGGGGGCACTTCCACAGATACGCAGTATTTT. This chain links TRBV5-5 with TRBJ2-3; TRBD1 matches 11 bases. Trimming removed 4 bases from V and 2 bases from J; junction bases left unmatched: 6. The V gene's germline CDR1 is SGHKS and CDR2 YYEKEE (reference sequence). CDR3 length: 16 residues.

With regard to this clone: Germline is not matched at one junction end, which may reflect a read error. This chain joins TRBV7-7 and TRBJ2-3; 14 bases map to TRBD2. Germline V gene sequence: CDR1 SSHAT, CDR2 FNYEAQ (reference sequence). The CDR3 runs to 16 residues. The CDR3 DNA is TGTGCTAGCAGCCGGGGACTAGCGGGAGAAGCAGATACGCAGTATTTT. As protein: CASSRGLAGEADTQYF.

The chain is built from TRBV19 and TRBJ2-3; 7 bases agree with TRBD2. With V trimmed by 5 bases and J by 0 bases, 2 bases remained unmatched. Germline lookup yields CDR1 LNHDA and CDR2 SQIVND (reference sequence). The CDR3 totals 14 residues. CDR3 bases: TGTGCCAGTAGTGTGACTAGCAGCACAGATACGCAGTATTTT. Translating gives CASSVTSSTDTQYF.

The chain uses TRBV28 and TRBJ2-5; D gene ambiguous. The CDR3 is 12 residues long. Between the trimmed V and J ends, which lost 3 bases and 8 bases, there was a span of 10 bases. Germline loops: CDR1 MDHEN, CDR2 SYDVKM. The CDR3 DNA reads TGTGCCAGCAGTTTCTCCCCGAGAACCCAGTACTTC. Encoded protein: CASSFSPRTQYF.

The chain is built from TRBV6-5 and TRBJ1-2; D is perhaps TRBD1 (5 bases). The V and J ends lost 2 bases and 2 bases respectively, with 15 bases between them. Germline V CDR1 and CDR2: MNHEY, SVGAGI. This CDR3 contains 16 residues. CDR3 DNA sequence: TGTGCCAGCAGTTACCACGGGACCGCGATCAACTATGGCTACACCTTC. It specifies CASSYHGTAINYGYTF.

The V and J genes are TRBV2 and TRBJ2-5; 10 bases map to TRBD2. The CDR3 is 16 amino acids. The junction had 2 bases not matched to a gene; V was cut back by 0 bases and J by 1 base. From germline, CDR1 is SNHLY and CDR2 FYNNEI. The CDR3 region is CASSEARLAGQETQYF. In DNA form, the CDR3 reads TGTGCCAGCAGTGAAGCGAGACTAGCGGGCCAAGAGACCCAGTACTTC. Looking up the rest from reference TRBV2 and TRBJ2-5 gives the full variable domain: EPEVTQTPSHQVTQMGQEVILRCVPISNHLYFYWYRQILGQKVEFLVSFYNNEISEKSEIFDDQFSVERPDGSNFTLKIRSTKLEDSAMYFCASSEARLAGQETQYFGPGTRLLVL.

The chain is built from TRBV27 and TRBJ1-6, with unresolved D. V was clipped by 2 bases and J by 5 bases, with 7 bases between them. Germline-derived CDR1 and CDR2 are MNHEY and SMNVEV (reference sequence). The CDR3 sequence is 14 residues long. The CDR3 sequence is CASSLLNDNSPLHF. The DNA for the CDR3 is TGTGCCAGCAGTTTACTGAACGATAATTCACCCCTCCACTTT.

Here the CDR3 reads CASSLGPFGQQETQYF. In DNA form, the CDR3 reads TGCGCCAGCAGCCTCGGACCCTTCGGACAGCAAGAGACCCAGTACTTC. J is TRBJ2-5 and V is TRBV5-1, with a weak D call TRBD1 (6 bases). Germline lookup yields CDR1 SGHRS and CDR2 YFSETQ. This CDR3 spans 16 amino acids. V was trimmed by 4 bases and J by 2 bases, leaving 18 bases between them.

The chain carries TRBV21-1 and TRBJ1-2; no check of the table's D call, TRBD1, against the DNA was made. TRBV21-1 is shown as a pseudogene. This CDR3 spans 16 amino acids. The CDR3 loop is CASSKGADRANYGYTF. CDR3 in DNA: TGTGCCAGCAGCAAAGGGGCGGACAGAGCTAACTATGGCTACACCTTC.